Shown below are 8 T cell receptor beta chains from a single sample sequenced in a study of blood T cell repertoires in COVID-19. Repertoires were generated with immunoSEQ multiplex PCR, while TCRdb's copy carries only in-frame clones and drops some. The profile covers about 400,000 clones, with nearly 90% appearing a single time and about 1.8% taken by the ten largest. Source material: PBMCs or T cells enriched from blood (not recorded which). These receptors were taken from a woman aged 30 to 39 who had recovered from COVID-19.

Only one count was recorded for this clone. CDR3 protein: CATQQGRSTEAFF. As DNA, the CDR3 is TGTGCCACCCAACAGGGGCGGTCCACTGAAGCTTTCTTT. The chain links TRBV4-2 to TRBJ1-1; 7 nucleotides line up with TRBD1. This CDR3 is built from 13 residues. J gave up 4 bases and V 10 bases, and 9 bases lay outside the gene matches. CDR1 is LGHNA, CDR2 YNFKEQ, per germline.

The V gene is TRBV7-2, the J gene TRBJ2-2; TRBD2 aligns across 11 bases. Germline CDR1 reads SGHTA; CDR2 reads FQGNSA. The CDR3 runs 17 residues. The V and J ends lost 5 bases and 5 bases, in that order; junction bases with no gene match: 10. CDR3 sequence: CASSPTTSGRGTGELFF. CDR3 nucleotides: TGTGCCAGCAGCCCGACAACTAGCGGGAGAGGAACCGGGGAGCTGTTTTTT.

The rearrangement joins TRBV10-3 to TRBJ2-1, with 9 bases lining up with TRBD2. Germline V gives CDR1 ENHRY, CDR2 SYGVKD. The junction had 9 bases not matched to a gene; V was cut back by 3 bases and J by 9 bases. This CDR3 comprises 15 residues. CDR3 sequence: CAISERASGIGEQFF. In DNA, the CDR3 is TGTGCCATCAGTGAAAGGGCTAGCGGGATAGGTGAGCAGTTCTTC.

The chain employs TRBV19 and TRBJ2-1; 10 nucleotides line up with TRBD2. This CDR3 region has 15 residues. The germline gives CDR1 LNHDA, CDR2 SQIVND (reference sequence). V gave up 8 bases and J gave up 8 bases; unmatched junction bases: 12. CDR3 bases: TGTGCCAGTGGAGGACTAGCGGCAGGAAACGATGAGCAGTTCTTC. Translated: CASGGLAAGNDEQFF.

This clone was recorded a few times. This chain uses TRBV6-1 with TRBJ2-7; D perhaps matches TRBD2 (6 bases). This CDR3 comprises 16 residues. Trimming cost V 6 bases and J 3 bases, with 21 bases left between them. Germline CDR1 and CDR2: MNHNS and SASEGT. The CDR3 protein is CASREFTGGGFYEQYF. In DNA form, the CDR3 reads TGTGCCAGCAGGGAATTCACAGGCGGAGGGTTCTACGAGCAGTACTTC.

The rearrangement links TRBV6-2 or TRBV6-3 to TRBJ1-1, with 7 bases aligning to TRBD1. The CDR3 loop spans 16 amino acids. Trimming cost V 0 bases and J 3 bases; bases outside gene matches: 7. CDR1 is MNHEY, CDR2 SVGEGT, per germline. CDR3 amino acids: CASSYSRRGQDTEAFF. CDR3 DNA: TGTGCCAGCAGTTACTCGAGAAGGGGGCAAGACACTGAAGCTTTCTTT.

J is TRBJ1-1 and V is TRBV7-3, with 7 bases lining up with TRBD1. Germline V gene data show CDR1 as SGHTA and CDR2 as FQGTGA. This CDR3 comprises 13 residues. V trimming: 1 base; J trimming: 8 bases; junction bases outside the gene matches: 4. The CDR3 coding sequence is TGTGCCAGCAGCTTAAGGGGACAGTTCGAAGCTTTCTTT. Residues: CASSLRGQFEAFF. Filled out from reference TRBV7-3 and TRBJ1-1, the complete variable domain reads GAGVSQTPSNKVTEKGKYVELRCDPISGHTALYWYRQSLGQGPEFLIYFQGTGAADDSGLPNDRFFAVRPEGSVSTLKIQRTERGDSAVYLCASSLRGQFEAFFGQGTRLTVV.

This rearrangement joins TRBV18 to TRBJ1-2; 7 positions match TRBD1. J lost 0 bases, V lost 3 bases, and 4 bases had no gene match. CDR1 KGHSH and CDR2 LQKENI come from the germline V gene. The CDR3 runs to 15 residues. The CDR3, as DNA: TGTGCCAGCTCACCGGGACAGAGCACTAACTATGGCTACACCTTC. It encodes CASSPGQSTNYGYTF.